This passage covers 21 T cell receptor beta chains from one sample sequenced in a study of blood T cell repertoires in COVID-19. Sequenced by immunoSEQ multiplex PCR; TCRdb stores in-frame clones only, minus some. This sample carries about 300,000 clones, just over 85% of them seen once, and the ten largest clones take about 10%. The source material was PBMCs or T cells enriched from blood (not recorded which). These receptors originate from a young woman who had recovered from COVID-19.

This clone was counted only a few times. The chain combines TRBV7-6 with TRBJ2-5; 11 bases fit TRBD2. The CDR3 covers 15 residues. The junction had 4 bases not matched to a gene; V was cut back by 3 bases and J by 4 bases. Germline V lookup: CDR1 SGHVS, CDR2 FNYEAQ. CDR3 amino acids: CASSLGSGGGETQYF. The CDR3 region has the DNA TGTGCCAGCAGCTTGGGTAGCGGGGGGGGAGAGACCCAGTACTTC.

The chain combines TRBV5-1 with TRBJ2-5, with 8 nucleotides matching TRBD2. Per the germline V gene, CDR1 is SGHRS and CDR2 is YFSETQ. V was clipped by 4 bases and J by 5 bases; unmatched bases: 13. CDR3 size: 16 residues. This CDR3 reads CASSGSGRGPRETQYF. In nucleotides, the CDR3 is TGCGCCAGCAGCGGGAGCGGGAGAGGACCGCGGGAGACCCAGTACTTC.

The genes are TRBV5-4 and TRBJ2-7; the match to TRBD1 covers 11 bases. In germline, CDR1 is SGHNT, CDR2 YYREEE (reference sequence). Losses at the gene ends were 3 bases for V and 3 bases for J; bases not matched to a gene: 2. The CDR3 is 14 residues long. CDR3 region: CASSWGQGGYEQYF. The CDR3 DNA is TGTGCCAGCAGCTGGGGACAGGGGGGCTACGAGCAGTACTTC.

This chain joins TRBV28 and TRBJ1-3, with 7 bases aligning to TRBD1. The CDR3 extends over 15 amino acids. V shed 3 bases and J 4 bases; nucleotides not matched to a gene: 6. Germline CDR1 reads MDHEN; CDR2 reads SYDVKM. The CDR3 nucleotides are TGTGCCAGCAGTTTTCCAGGGGGTCGCGGAAACACCATATATTTT. Its protein is CASSFPGGRGNTIYF.

The chain uses TRBV3-1 (or the pseudogene TRBV3-2) and TRBJ2-3; D possibly corresponds to TRBD2 (6 bases). The CDR3 is 17 residues long. Germline V gene data show CDR1 as LGHDT and CDR2 as YNNKEL (reference sequence). V lost 0 bases to trimming and J lost 6 bases, with 19 bases between them. The CDR3 nucleotides read TGTGCCAGCAGCCAAGAATACCGGGGGTGGAGTCGGGATACGCAGTATTTT. As protein: CASSQEYRGWSRDTQYF.

The V gene is TRBV10-1, the J gene TRBJ2-1; D might be TRBD1 (5 bases). The CDR3 is made up of 14 amino acids. CDR1 WNHNN and CDR2 SYGVQD come from the germline V gene (reference sequence). V shed 2 bases and J shed 8 bases, with 13 bases lying between them. The CDR3, as DNA: TGCGCCAGCAGTGAGGGCAGGGTGGACGATGAGCAGTTCTTC. Protein product: CASSEGRVDDEQFF.

This rearrangement joins TRBV2 to TRBJ1-3, with D tentatively TRBD1 (5 bases). CDR1 is SNHLY and CDR2 is FYNNEI in the germline V gene. The CDR3 sequence is 15 residues long. Trimming took off 6 bases at V and 1 base at J, with 13 bases between the two ends. The CDR3 loop reads CASSFLGGSGNTIYF. Here the CDR3 DNA reads TGTGCCAGCAGCTTTCTCGGGGGATCTGGAAACACCATATATTTT.

This rearrangement joins TRBV5-1 to TRBJ2-5, with TRBD2 as a possible D gene (6 bases). CDR3 length: 15 amino acids. Germline values: CDR1 SGHRS, CDR2 YFSETQ. V was clipped by 4 bases and J by 5 bases, with 18 bases between them. Here the CDR3 DNA reads TGCGCCAGCAGCCTTCTGGCCAGGGCGGGGGAGACCCAGTACTTC. It codes for CASSLLARAGETQYF.

This clone was counted once. The chain combines TRBV11-1 with TRBJ1-5; 8 nucleotides align to TRBD1. The CDR3 has 14 amino acids. J was trimmed by 7 bases and V by 2 bases; bases with no gene match: 4. Germline V gives CDR1 SGHAT, CDR2 FQDESV (reference sequence). Here the CDR3 reads CASSLITGGQPQHF. CDR3 coding DNA: TGTGCCAGCAGCTTAATAACAGGGGGACAGCCCCAGCATTTT. Full variable domain (outside the CDR3, taken from reference TRBV11-1 and TRBJ1-5): EAEVAQSPRYKITEKSQAVAFWCDPISGHATLYWYRQILGQGPELLVQFQDESVVDDSQLPKDRFSAERLKGVDSTLKIQPAELGDSAMYLCASSLITGGQPQHFGDGTRLSIL.

The chain recombines TRBV30 with TRBJ2-1; maybe TRBD2 (6 bases). V lost 3 bases and J lost 8, with 11 bases in between. The CDR3 runs to 12 residues. From germline, CDR1 is GTSNPN and CDR2 SVGIG (reference sequence). The CDR3 here is CAWSPPGDEQFF. Written as DNA, the CDR3 is TGTGCCTGGAGCCCCCCGGGGGATGAGCAGTTCTTC. Full variable domain (rest looked up from reference TRBV30 and TRBJ2-1): SQTIHQWPATLVQPVGSPLSLECTVEGTSNPNLYWYRQAAGRGLQLLFYSVGIGQISSEVPQNLSASRPQDRQFILSSKKLLLSDSGFYLCAWSPPGDEQFFGPGTRLTVL.

This clone was seen once. The V and J genes are TRBV6-6 and TRBJ1-2, with TRBD1 as a possible D gene (6 bases). CDR3 length: 14 residues. From germline, CDR1 is MNHNY and CDR2 SVGAGI (reference sequence). Trimming cost V 0 bases and J 6 bases, with 11 bases left between them. The CDR3 sequence is CASSYSQGGDGYTF. DNA of the CDR3: TGTGCCAGCAGTTACTCACAGGGCGGTGATGGCTACACCTTC.

This chain joins TRBV28 and TRBJ1-2, with 11 positions matching TRBD1. The CDR3 loop spans 15 amino acids. Trimming took 5 bases from V and 2 from J; bases not matched to a gene: 4. The germline CDR1 and CDR2 sequences are MDHEN and SYDVKM. CDR3: CASSPWDRGNYGYTF. CDR3 DNA sequence: TGTGCCAGCAGTCCTTGGGACAGGGGGAACTATGGCTACACCTTC.

V usage is TRBV28 and J usage is TRBJ2-5, with TRBD2 matching 8 bases. The CDR3 contains 12 residues. The V segment lost 9 bases and the J segment 7 bases; nucleotides outside the gene matches: 7. The V gene's germline CDR1 is MDHEN and CDR2 SYDVKM. The CDR3 DNA sequence: TGTGCCAGTAGCGGGACTAGGGGGACCCAGTACTTC. It yields the protein CASSGTRGTQYF.

V gene TRBV30 combines with J gene TRBJ1-2, with TRBD1 identical over 9 bases. The J segment lost 6 bases and the V segment lost 2 bases, leaving 10 bases of the junction unmatched. Germline V lookup: CDR1 GTSNPN, CDR2 SVGIG (reference sequence). The CDR3 consists of 15 residues. This CDR3 is CAWSTPGQGSDGYTF. DNA of the CDR3: TGTGCCTGGAGTACCCCGGGACAGGGTTCCGATGGCTACACCTTC.

Only a few counts were recorded for this clone. This sequence joins TRBV2 and TRBJ1-2, with 10 nucleotides matching TRBD1. Trimming removed 5 bases from V and 4 bases from J; junction bases left unmatched: 4. The V gene's germline CDR1 is SNHLY and CDR2 FYNNEI. The CDR3 covers 14 residues. CDR3 nucleotides: TGTGCCAGCAGTCCGGGACAGGGGACCTATGGCTACACCTTC. It specifies CASSPGQGTYGYTF.

V is TRBV5-4 and J is TRBJ1-1; D remains ambiguous. The CDR3 runs 15 residues. Trimming cost V 6 bases and J 4 bases, with 19 bases left between them. Germline CDR1 reads SGHNT; CDR2 reads YYREEE (reference sequence). The CDR3 DNA follows: TGTGCCAGCACCTCGGCAGGCCATGTGGGCACTGAAGCTTTCTTT. Translating it yields CASTSAGHVGTEAFF.

This chain connects TRBV5-5 to TRBJ1-5, with 8 nucleotides matching TRBD1. This CDR3 region has 19 residues. In germline, CDR1 is SGHKS, CDR2 YYEKEE (reference sequence). V trimming: 4 bases; J trimming: 0 bases; junction bases outside the gene matches: 15. The CDR3 DNA sequence: TGTGCCAGCAGCCCATCCCCAAAAGACAGGGGTTATAGCAATCAGCCCCAGCATTTT. Its protein is CASSPSPKDRGYSNQPQHF.

This chain connects TRBV10-3 to TRBJ1-2, with a tentative D call TRBD1 (5 bases). The CDR3 has 16 residues. Trimming shortened V by 2 bases and J by 5 bases, and 18 bases separated the two germline ends. The germline V gene has CDR1 ENHRY and CDR2 SYGVKD. CDR3 sequence (DNA): TGTGCCATCAGTGAGCCGGCCCGGGGGGTACTTTATGGCTACACCTTC. Translating it yields CAISEPARGVLYGYTF.

The chain has TRBV6-6 and TRBJ2-7; the match to TRBD1 covers 9 bases. J was trimmed by 3 bases and V by 5 bases; bases with no gene match: 11. CDR3 length: 16 residues. The germline CDR1 and CDR2 sequences are MNHNY and SVGAGI (reference sequence). DNA for the CDR3: TGTGCCAGCAGTGTCCCACAGGGGGCCCCCTACTACGAGCAGTACTTC. Translated, it gives CASSVPQGAPYYEQYF.

The genes are TRBV4-1 and TRBJ2-5; 10 nucleotides match TRBD2. In germline, CDR1 is MGHRA, CDR2 YSYEKL. The CDR3 is made up of 16 amino acids. Germline trimming cut 4 bases from V and 5 bases from J; bases unmatched to any gene: 10. The DNA for the CDR3 is TGCGCCAGCAGCCCACGTCAACTAGCGGGATTGGAGACCCAGTACTTC. Its protein product is CASSPRQLAGLETQYF.

This clone came up once. The chain uses TRBV9 and TRBJ2-2; 13 bases are shared with TRBD2. Germline V gene data show CDR1 as SGDLS and CDR2 as YYNGEE. The V gene end was trimmed by 3 bases and the J gene end by 5 bases; junction bases not matched to a gene: 7. The CDR3 is 17 residues long. CDR3 in amino acids: CASSGGLAGVRTGELFF. For the CDR3, the DNA is TGTGCCAGCAGCGGCGGACTAGCGGGAGTACGGACCGGGGAGCTGTTTTTT.